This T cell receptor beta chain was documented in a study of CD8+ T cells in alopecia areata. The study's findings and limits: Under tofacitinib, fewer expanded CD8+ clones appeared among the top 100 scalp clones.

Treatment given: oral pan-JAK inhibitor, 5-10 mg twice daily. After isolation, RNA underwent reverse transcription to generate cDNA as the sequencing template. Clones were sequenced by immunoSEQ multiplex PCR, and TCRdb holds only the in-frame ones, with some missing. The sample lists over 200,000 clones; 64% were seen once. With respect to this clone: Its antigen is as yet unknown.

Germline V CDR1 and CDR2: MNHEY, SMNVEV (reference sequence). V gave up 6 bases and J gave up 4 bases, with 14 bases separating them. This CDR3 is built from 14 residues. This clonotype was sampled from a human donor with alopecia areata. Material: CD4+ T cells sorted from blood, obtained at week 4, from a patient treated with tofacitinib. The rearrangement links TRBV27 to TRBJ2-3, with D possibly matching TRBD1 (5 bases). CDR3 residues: CASSGTRVADTQYF. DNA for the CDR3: TGTGCCAGCAGCGGAACCAGGGTGGCAGATACGCAGTATTTT.